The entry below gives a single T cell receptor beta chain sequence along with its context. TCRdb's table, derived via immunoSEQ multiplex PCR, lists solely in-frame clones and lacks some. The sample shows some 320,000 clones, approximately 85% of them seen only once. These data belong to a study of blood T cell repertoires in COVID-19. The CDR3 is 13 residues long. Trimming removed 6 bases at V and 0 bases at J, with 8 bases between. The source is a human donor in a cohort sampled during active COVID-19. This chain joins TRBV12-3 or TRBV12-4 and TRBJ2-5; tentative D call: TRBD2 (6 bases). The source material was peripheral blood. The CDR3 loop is CASSRGNQETQYF. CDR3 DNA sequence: TGTGCCAGCAGCCGGGGGAACCAAGAGACCCAGTACTTC.